The 30 T cell receptor beta chains below were found in one sample sequenced in a study of T-cell memory formation after mild COVID-19. In TCRdb, the 5' RACE reads were re-called with MiXCR into one record per CDR3 protein. The profile shows about 400,000 distinct CDR3 sequences, 15% to 20% of them singletons. The specimen sequenced was PBMCs or a T cell subset sorted from them (not recorded which). The origin of the receptors is a man aged 18 to 29 who had mild COVID-19 (a few samples of this study predate the infection). Cell type and time point are not known.

This clonotype turned up a few times. The V gene is TRBV20-1, the J gene TRBJ2-1; 7 bases fit TRBD2. CDR3 length: 13 residues. Germline CDR1 is DFQATT and CDR2 is SNEGSKA (reference sequence). V trimming: 6 bases; J trimming: 5 bases; junction bases outside the gene matches: 7. In nucleotides, the CDR3 is TGCAGTGCCGTTCTAGCGGCCCACAATGAGCAGTTCTTC. Protein product: CSAVLAAHNEQFF.

The chain has TRBV20-1 and TRBJ1-2; 9 nucleotides line up with TRBD1. The germline V gene has CDR1 DFQATT and CDR2 SNEGSKA (reference sequence). The junction had 9 bases not matched to a gene; V was cut back by 3 bases and J by 4 bases. CDR3 length equals 15 residues. The CDR3 loop is CSARDRGGRGYGYTF. CDR3 coding DNA: TGCAGTGCTAGGGACAGGGGTGGTAGAGGCTATGGCTACACCTTC.

This clonotype was detected once. The chain joins TRBV6-2 or TRBV6-3 to TRBJ2-2; possible D gene TRBD1, 5 bases. This CDR3 spans 15 amino acids. CDR1 is MNHEY and CDR2 is SVGEGT in the germline V gene. V was pared by 5 bases and J by 0 bases, with 10 bases between. Here the CDR3 reads CASSDQGSNTGELFF. The CDR3 region has the DNA TGTGCCAGCAGTGACCAGGGCTCGAACACCGGGGAGCTGTTTTTT.

This clonotype was found many times. The chain links TRBV5-1 to TRBJ1-5; a possible D gene is TRBD1 (6 bases). Per the germline V gene, CDR1 is SGHRS and CDR2 is YFSETQ. The CDR3 is 15 residues long. V was clipped by 5 bases and J by 2 bases, with 14 bases between them. CDR3 DNA sequence: TGCGCCAGCAGGCGGGACACCCAGGGCAATCAGCCCCAGCATTTT. This translates into CASRRDTQGNQPQHF.

This clonotype was observed a handful of times. The rearrangement links TRBV4-2 to TRBJ1-5; D is perhaps TRBD1 (5 bases). The germline V and J ends were trimmed by 3 bases and 5 bases, with 17 bases remaining between them. The CDR3 covers 16 residues. Germline V gene data show CDR1 as LGHNA and CDR2 as YNFKEQ. CDR3 sequence reads: CASSQRASTEDQPQHF. Here the CDR3 DNA reads TGTGCCAGCAGCCAGAGGGCGTCGACAGAAGATCAGCCCCAGCATTTT.

The V call is TRBV12-3 or TRBV12-4, the J call TRBJ2-3; D perhaps matches TRBD2 (7 bases). With 3 bases removed from V and 2 bases from J, the gap between germline ends came to 9 bases. This CDR3 is 14 amino acids long. DNA for the CDR3: TGTGCCAGCAGTTTCGGGGGGCACACAGATACGCAGTATTTT. This sequence encodes CASSFGGHTDTQYF.

This clonotype has a handful of counts. The gene calls are TRBV20-1 and TRBJ2-1; 8 bases are shared with TRBD2. The CDR3 is 15 residues long. Germline V gene lookup returns CDR1 DFQATT and CDR2 SNEGSKA (reference sequence). J was trimmed by 10 bases and V by 6 bases; bases with no gene match: 17. CDR3 region: CSARYELAGPREQFF. For the CDR3, the DNA is TGCAGTGCCAGATATGAGCTAGCGGGCCCCCGAGAGCAGTTCTTC.

The chain carries TRBV5-1 and TRBJ2-1; D is unclear. Trimming took 5 bases from V and 2 from J, leaving 8 bases between them. Germline CDR1 reads SGHRS; CDR2 reads YFSETQ. The CDR3 contains 13 residues. CDR3 nucleotide sequence: TGCGCCAGCAGAGGTGAGGCCTACAATGAGCAGTTCTTC. Translation: CASRGEAYNEQFF.

The sample holds a few counts of this clonotype. J is TRBJ2-1 and V is TRBV3-1, with 12 bases matching TRBD2. The CDR3 extends over 17 amino acids. The J segment lost 1 base and the V segment lost 1 base, leaving 2 bases of the junction unmatched. Germline V lookup: CDR1 LGHDT, CDR2 YNNKEL (reference sequence). CDR3 loop: CASSQGTSGVSYNEQFF. CDR3 nucleotides: TGTGCCAGCAGCCAAGGGACTAGCGGGGTTTCCTACAATGAGCAGTTCTTC.

This clonotype was seen more than once but under ten times. V gene TRBV20-1 combines with J gene TRBJ2-3; either TRBD1 or TRBD2 may supply D (6 bases each). Germline V lookup: CDR1 DFQATT, CDR2 SNEGSKA (reference sequence). The V end was cut by 6 bases, the J end by 5 bases, with 18 bases between. The CDR3 is made up of 14 amino acids. CDR3 residues: CSAASGARVDTQYF. The CDR3 DNA reads TGCAGTGCCGCGTCGGGGGCGAGAGTAGATACGCAGTATTTT.

This clonotype was observed a handful of times. This chain links TRBV5-5 with TRBJ2-7; 9 bases are shared with TRBD1. The CDR3 is 16 amino acids. V was clipped by 0 bases and J by 2 bases; unmatched bases: 6. CDR1 and CDR2 from the germline V gene are SGHKS and YYEKEE (reference sequence). This chain's CDR3 is CASSLAGTGRPYEQYV. The CDR3 nucleotides are TGTGCCAGCAGCTTGGCCGGGACAGGGAGGCCCTACGAGCAGTACGTC.

This clonotype was observed many times. V is TRBV4-1 and J is TRBJ2-7, with D tentatively TRBD1 or TRBD2 (6 bases each). Trimming removed 0 bases from V and 2 bases from J, with 14 bases in between. This CDR3 has 16 residues. Germline CDR1 reads MGHRA; CDR2 reads YSYEKL. The CDR3 coding sequence is TGCGCCAGCAGCCAAGAAAGAGGGGGGTTCCCCTACGAGCAGTACTTC. It codes for CASSQERGGFPYEQYF.

V usage is TRBV6-1 and J usage is TRBJ2-1; 9 bases match TRBD1. This CDR3 has 15 amino acids. Losses at the gene ends were 6 bases for V and 5 bases for J; bases not matched to a gene: 8. The germline CDR1 and CDR2 sequences are MNHNS and SASEGT. The DNA for the CDR3 is TGTGCCAGCAGCTGGAGGGACAGGGAGGACAATGAGCAGTTCTTC. Translating it yields CASSWRDREDNEQFF.

V is TRBV19 and J is TRBJ2-2, with TRBD2 identical over 9 bases. Germline V gene data show CDR1 as LNHDA and CDR2 as SQIVND (reference sequence). The V gene end was trimmed by 5 bases and the J gene end by 4 bases; junction bases not matched to a gene: 8. The CDR3 consists of 16 residues. CDR3 sequence (DNA): TGTGCCAGTAGTCCCTTAGCGGGGGCCTTCACCGGGGAGCTGTTTTTT. Protein sequence: CASSPLAGAFTGELFF.

This sequence joins TRBV7-2 and TRBJ1-5, with D possibly TRBD1 on 5 matching bases. This CDR3 spans 13 amino acids. The germline V and J ends were trimmed by 5 bases and 5 bases, with 10 bases remaining between them. Germline V gene sequence: CDR1 SGHTA, CDR2 FQGNSA. This CDR3 is CASSGQGDQPQHF. Here the CDR3 DNA reads TGTGCCAGCAGCGGTCAGGGAGATCAGCCCCAGCATTTT.

This clonotype was picked up a small number of times. The V and J genes are TRBV20-1 and TRBJ2-3; 10 nucleotides align to TRBD2. This CDR3 spans 14 amino acids. J lost 1 base, V lost 4 bases, and 2 bases had no gene match. CDR1 and CDR2 (germline): DFQATT, SNEGSKA (reference sequence). CDR3 region: CSANGLAGTDTQYF. The CDR3 coding sequence is TGCAGTGCTAATGGACTAGCGGGCACAGATACGCAGTATTTT.

The rearrangement uses TRBV4-1 and TRBJ2-2; 14 bases line up with TRBD2. J was trimmed by 7 bases and V by 4 bases; bases with no gene match: 5. The CDR3 sequence is 16 residues long. Germline CDR1 and CDR2: MGHRA and YSYEKL. The CDR3 loop reads CASSPGLAGGIGELFF. The CDR3 nucleotides are TGCGCCAGCAGCCCAGGACTAGCGGGGGGTATCGGGGAGCTGTTTTTT.

This clonotype was counted between two and nine times. The chain uses TRBV2 and TRBJ1-5; D ambiguous. Trimming removed 1 base at V and 0 bases at J, with 10 bases between. The CDR3 spans 16 residues. The V gene's germline CDR1 is SNHLY and CDR2 FYNNEI. The CDR3 reads CASSEGQGPSNQPQHF. The CDR3 DNA sequence: TGTGCCAGCAGTGAAGGGCAAGGTCCTAGCAATCAGCCCCAGCATTTT. The full variable domain, completed using reference TRBV2 and TRBJ1-5, is EPEVTQTPSHQVTQMGQEVILRCVPISNHLYFYWYRQILGQKVEFLVSFYNNEISEKSEIFDDQFSVERPDGSNFTLKIRSTKLEDSAMYFCASSEGQGPSNQPQHFGDGTRLSIL.

Ten or more counts support this clonotype. The chain carries TRBV7-2 and TRBJ2-3; TRBD1 or TRBD2 may be the D gene (5 bases each). CDR1 and CDR2 (germline): SGHTA, FQGNSA. V lost 2 bases and J lost 0, with 9 bases in between. The CDR3 is 15 residues long. Written as DNA, the CDR3 is TGTGCCAGCAGCTTAATGGGACGTAGCACAGATACGCAGTATTTT. It specifies CASSLMGRSTDTQYF.

This clonotype has more than one count but fewer than ten. The V call is TRBV6-2 or TRBV6-3, the J call TRBJ2-7; a possible D gene is TRBD1 (6 bases). Trimming removed 2 bases at V and 5 bases at J, with 13 bases between. Per the germline V gene, CDR1 is MNHEY and CDR2 is SVGEGT. CDR3 size: 14 residues. For the CDR3, the DNA is TGTGCCAGCAGTTACAGGGGGACGTCGGACGAGCAGTACGTC. Translating gives CASSYRGTSDEQYV.

DNA of the CDR3: TGTGCCAGCAGCAAAGTTAAGGTACCCCTAATCTTCTTC. Amino acids: CASSKVKVPLIFF. This rearrangement joins TRBV21-1 to TRBJ2-7; TRBD1 was called by the table and not checked on the DNA. TRBV21-1 represents a pseudogene. The length of the CDR3 is 13 residues.

V usage is TRBV7-2 and J usage is TRBJ1-6, with D unclear. CDR1 and CDR2 from the germline V gene are SGHTA and FQGNSA. This CDR3 is built from 16 residues. Trimming cost V 1 base and J 7 bases, with 14 bases left between them. The CDR3 nucleotides are TGTGCCAGCAGCTTAGTTTCGGGCGGCGGGAATTCACCCCTCCACTTT. It yields the protein CASSLVSGGGNSPLHF.

This clonotype was found a few times. The rearrangement uses TRBV6-5 and TRBJ2-3; D may correspond to TRBD1 or TRBD2 (5 bases each). V gave up 2 bases and J gave up 2 bases, with 11 bases separating them. Germline V gene data show CDR1 as MNHEY and CDR2 as SVGAGI. The CDR3 loop spans 15 amino acids. The CDR3 loop reads CASSYVGVATDTQYF. The CDR3 DNA follows: TGTGCCAGCAGTTACGTGGGGGTTGCCACAGATACGCAGTATTTT.

This clonotype has a handful of counts. This rearrangement joins TRBV4-1 to TRBJ1-5; the D is unclear. Germline V gives CDR1 MGHRA, CDR2 YSYEKL. Trimming stripped 1 base from V and 2 bases from J, with 6 bases between. The CDR3 runs to 14 residues. Here the CDR3 DNA reads TGCGCCAGCAGCCAAGTCACAGGCAATCAGCCCCAGCATTTT. This gives the protein CASSQVTGNQPQHF.

This clonotype was counted only a few times. The chain couples TRBV4-3 to TRBJ2-7; tentative D call: TRBD1 (5 bases). CDR1 and CDR2 (germline): LGHNA, YSLEER. The CDR3 spans 14 residues. V dropped 2 bases and J dropped 4 bases, with 12 bases sitting between them. The CDR3 DNA reads TGCGCCAGCAGCCAAACTTATGGGGCTTACGAGCAGTACTTC. Amino acid sequence: CASSQTYGAYEQYF.

The sample holds a few counts of this clonotype. V is TRBV21-1 and J is TRBJ2-7; TRBD2 reflects the table's D call only, with no check against the DNA. TRBV21-1 is recorded as a pseudogene. The CDR3 is 18 amino acids. This chain's CDR3 is CASSKKGNTSGSPPEQYF. CDR3 DNA: TGTGCCAGCAGCAAAAAGGGGAATACTAGCGGCTCTCCCCCCGAGCAGTACTTC.

This chain uses TRBV12-3 or TRBV12-4 with TRBJ2-3, with D perhaps assigned TRBD1 or TRBD2 (5 bases each). V lost 7 bases, J lost 12 bases, and 17 bases lay in between. The CDR3 runs to 12 residues. CDR3 residues: CASTPGTHHQYF. CDR3 nucleotides: TGTGCCAGCACTCCCGGGACGCACCACCAGTATTTT.

V usage is TRBV7-6 and J usage is TRBJ1-1; 8 positions agree with TRBD1. Germline-derived CDR1 and CDR2 are SGHVS and FNYEAQ. This CDR3 spans 14 amino acids. The trim removed 2 bases at V and 6 bases at J, leaving 5 bases unmatched. CDR3 amino acids: CASSLTQGAAEAFF. Here the CDR3 DNA reads TGTGCCAGCAGCTTAACGCAGGGGGCTGCTGAAGCTTTCTTT.

V gene TRBV6-6 combines with J gene TRBJ1-1; D is unresolved. Trimming cost V 4 bases and J 6 bases, with 9 bases left between them. The CDR3 covers 12 residues. CDR1 and CDR2 from the germline V gene are MNHNY and SVGAGI (reference sequence). CDR3 residues: CASSFRPPEAFF. The CDR3 DNA sequence: TGTGCCAGCAGTTTCCGACCCCCTGAAGCTTTCTTT.

This clonotype was observed a handful of times. This chain links TRBV20-1 with TRBJ2-3, with a possible D match to TRBD1 (5 bases). Trimming took off 0 bases at V and 4 bases at J, with 14 bases between the two ends. The CDR3 is 15 residues long. Germline CDR1 DFQATT, CDR2 SNEGSKA (reference sequence). CDR3 nucleotides: TGCAGTGCTAGAGATGTGCAGGGTTGGTCAGATACGCAGTATTTT. This codes for CSARDVQGWSDTQYF.